This T cell receptor (beta chain) appears in the sequencing data of a study of siplizumab effects on memory and regulatory T cells. V lost 5 bases, J lost 0 bases, and 7 bases stayed unmatched. From germline, CDR1 is SGHNT and CDR2 YYREEE (reference sequence). The CDR3 has 16 residues. Some clones are missing from TCRdb's copy, which holds only in-frame ones; the method was immunoSEQ multiplex PCR. The sample lists tens of thousands of clones, 93% occurring once. The chain combines TRBV5-4 with TRBJ2-3, with 9 nucleotides matching TRBD1. Sequencing used CD8+ T cells sorted from blood. The TCR was taken from a human donor in good health. CDR3 sequence: CASRDWTGDSTDTQYF. The CDR3 DNA sequence: TGTGCCAGCAGGGACTGGACAGGGGACAGCACAGATACGCAGTATTTT. The full variable domain, in which reference TRBV5-4 and TRBJ2-3 provide the parts outside the CDR3, is ETGVTQSPTHLIKTRGQQVTLRCSSQSGHNTVSWYQQALGQGPQFIFQYYREEENGRGNFPPRFSGLQFPNYSSELNVNALELDDSALYLCASRDWTGDSTDTQYFGPGTRLTVL.